The source of this T cell receptor (beta chain) is a study of neurological immune-mediated disorders. TCRdb redid the calling of the 5' RACE reads with MiXCR, one entry per CDR3 protein. The sample contains over 50,000 distinct CDR3 sequences, approximately 5.1% of which appear only once. The sample holds many counts of this clonotype. The antigen remains undetermined. General study results and limits: It was the repertoires of 18 of 34 multiple sclerosis patients that phylogenetic grouping placed in one related-CDR3 cluster, which is a possible signature.

The clonotype comes from a human donor with multiple sclerosis. The donor label of this sample is uncertain. The source material was PBMCs.

The CDR3 protein is CASSLGNGPRGYNEQFF. CDR3 coding DNA: TGCGCCAGCAGCTTGGGAAACGGGCCGAGGGGTTACAATGAGCAGTTCTTC. The chain recombines TRBV5-1 with TRBJ2-1; perhaps D is TRBD1 or TRBD2 (5 bases each). Trimming removed 0 bases at V and 4 bases at J, with 17 bases between. This CDR3 has 17 amino acids. Germline V gene lookup returns CDR1 SGHRS and CDR2 YFSETQ.